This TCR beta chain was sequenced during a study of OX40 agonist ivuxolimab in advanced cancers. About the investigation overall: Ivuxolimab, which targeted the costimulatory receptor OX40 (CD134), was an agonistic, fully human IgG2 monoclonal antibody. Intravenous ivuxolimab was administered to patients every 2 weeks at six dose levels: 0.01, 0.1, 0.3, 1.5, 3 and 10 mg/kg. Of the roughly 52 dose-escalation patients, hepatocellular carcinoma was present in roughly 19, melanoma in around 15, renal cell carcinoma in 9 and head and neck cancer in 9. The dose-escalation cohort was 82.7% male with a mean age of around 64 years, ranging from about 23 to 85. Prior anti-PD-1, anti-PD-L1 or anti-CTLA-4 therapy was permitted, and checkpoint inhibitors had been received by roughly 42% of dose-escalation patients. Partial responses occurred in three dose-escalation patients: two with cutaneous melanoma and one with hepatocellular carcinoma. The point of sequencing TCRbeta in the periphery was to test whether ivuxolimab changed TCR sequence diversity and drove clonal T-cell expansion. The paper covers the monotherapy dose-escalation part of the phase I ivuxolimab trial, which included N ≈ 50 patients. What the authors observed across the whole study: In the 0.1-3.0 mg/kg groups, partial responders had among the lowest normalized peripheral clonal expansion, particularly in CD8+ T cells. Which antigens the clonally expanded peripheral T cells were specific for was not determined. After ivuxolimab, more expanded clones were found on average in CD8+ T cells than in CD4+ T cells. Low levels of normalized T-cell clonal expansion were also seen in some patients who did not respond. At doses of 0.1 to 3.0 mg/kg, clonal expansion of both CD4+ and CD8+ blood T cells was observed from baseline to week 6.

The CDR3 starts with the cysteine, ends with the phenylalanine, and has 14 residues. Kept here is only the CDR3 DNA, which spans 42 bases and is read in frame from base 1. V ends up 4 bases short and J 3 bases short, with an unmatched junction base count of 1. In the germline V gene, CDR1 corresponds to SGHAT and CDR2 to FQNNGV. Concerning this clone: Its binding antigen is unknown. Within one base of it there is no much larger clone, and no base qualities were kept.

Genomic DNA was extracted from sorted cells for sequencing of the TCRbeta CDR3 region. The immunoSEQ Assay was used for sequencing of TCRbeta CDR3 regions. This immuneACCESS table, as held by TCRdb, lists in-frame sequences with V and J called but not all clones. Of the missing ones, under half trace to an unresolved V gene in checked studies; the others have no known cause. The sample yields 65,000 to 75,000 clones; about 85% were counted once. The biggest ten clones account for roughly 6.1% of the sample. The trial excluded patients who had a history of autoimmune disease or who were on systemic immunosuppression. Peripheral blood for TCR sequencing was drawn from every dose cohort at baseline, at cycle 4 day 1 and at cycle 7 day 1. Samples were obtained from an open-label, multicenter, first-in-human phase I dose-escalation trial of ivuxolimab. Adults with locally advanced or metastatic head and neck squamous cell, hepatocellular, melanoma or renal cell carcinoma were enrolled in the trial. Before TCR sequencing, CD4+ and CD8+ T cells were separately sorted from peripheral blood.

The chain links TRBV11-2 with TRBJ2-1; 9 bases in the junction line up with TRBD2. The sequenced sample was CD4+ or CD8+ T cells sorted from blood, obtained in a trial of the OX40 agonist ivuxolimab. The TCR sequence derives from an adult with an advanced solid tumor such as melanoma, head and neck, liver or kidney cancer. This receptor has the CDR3 CASSSTSGYNEQFF. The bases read TGTGCCAGCAGCTCGACTAGCGGCTACAATGAGCAGTTCTTC.